These T cell receptor beta chains were read from a single sample in a study of beta chain features in type 1 diabetes. The assay was immunoSEQ multiplex PCR, and TCRdb's table has in-frame clones only and misses some. The sample carries a few hundred thousand clones, around 10% recorded once. The sample comprised central memory CD4+ T cells from blood. Receptors originate from a man younger than 40 with type 1 diabetes. Both conserved end residues are part of each CDR3. A D gene is named only where the DNA matches it firmly. The size field is filled for only some rows; it gives once, few, many or a size class.

abundance: few
v_gene: TRBV7-2
j_gene: TRBJ2-1
d_gene: -
CDR3aa: CASLASGGRYNEQFF
CDR3nt: TGTGCCAGCCTCGCATCCGGGGGGCGATACAATGAGCAGTTCTTC

abundance: -
v_gene: TRBV30
j_gene: TRBJ2-3
d_gene: -
CDR3aa: CAWIDRRGADTQYF
CDR3nt: TGTGCCTGGATTGACAGACGTGGCGCAGATACGCAGTATTTT

abundance: few
v_gene: TRBV27
j_gene: TRBJ2-1
d_gene: TRBD1
CDR3aa: CASSGWTGGDNEQFF
CDR3nt: TGTGCCAGCAGTGGGTGGACAGGGGGTGACAATGAGCAGTTCTTC

abundance: few
v_gene: TRBV7-2
j_gene: TRBJ1-1
d_gene: -
CDR3aa: CASSWSETEAFF
CDR3nt: TGTGCCAGCAGCTGGAGTGAAACTGAAGCTTTCTTT

abundance: -
v_gene: TRBV27
j_gene: TRBJ1-5
d_gene: -
CDR3aa: CASSSQGLSQPQHF
CDR3nt: TGTGCCAGCAGCTCGCAGGGTCTGAGTCAGCCCCAGCATTTT

abundance: -
v_gene: TRBV5-6
j_gene: TRBJ1-1
d_gene: -
CDR3aa: CASSLVAATEAFF
CDR3nt: TGTGCCAGCAGCTTAGTTGCTGCCACTGAAGCTTTCTTT

abundance: -
v_gene: TRBV5-1
j_gene: TRBJ1-6
d_gene: -
CDR3aa: CASSLDVSSPLHF
CDR3nt: TGCGCCAGCAGCTTGGACGTGAGCTCACCCCTCCACTTT

abundance: -
v_gene: TRBV19
j_gene: TRBJ2-4
d_gene: TRBD1
CDR3aa: CASLPQGAGRNIQYF
CDR3nt: TGTGCCAGTTTACCACAGGGGGCTGGTCGGAACATTCAGTACTTC

abundance: few
v_gene: TRBV7-2
j_gene: TRBJ2-7
d_gene: TRBD1
CDR3aa: CASSFPGQGKSYEQYF
CDR3nt: TGTGCCAGCAGTTTCCCGGGACAGGGGAAGTCGTACGAGCAGTACTTC

abundance: few
v_gene: TRBV6-5
j_gene: TRBJ1-1
d_gene: -
CDR3aa: CASSPDRLNTEAFF
CDR3nt: TGTGCCAGCAGTCCCGACAGGCTGAACACTGAAGCTTTCTTT

abundance: many
v_gene: TRBV11-2
j_gene: TRBJ2-1
d_gene: -
CDR3aa: CASSQHGNEQFF
CDR3nt: TGTGCCAGCAGCCAACACGGGAATGAGCAGTTCTTC

abundance: few
v_gene: TRBV29-1
j_gene: TRBJ1-1
d_gene: -
CDR3aa: CSARQARSPEAFF
CDR3nt: TGCAGCGCAAGACAGGCCAGGTCTCCTGAAGCTTTCTTT

abundance: few
v_gene: TRBV6-1
j_gene: TRBJ2-2
d_gene: TRBD2
CDR3aa: CASREGAGGTGELFF
CDR3nt: TGTGCCAGCCGTGAAGGGGCGGGGGGCACCGGGGAGCTGTTTTTT

abundance: -
v_gene: TRBV2
j_gene: TRBJ2-1
d_gene: TRBD2
CDR3aa: CASSATLAGERLGEQFF
CDR3nt: TGTGCCAGCAGTGCCACACTAGCGGGAGAACGGTTAGGTGAGCAGTTCTTC

abundance: -
v_gene: TRBV10-3
j_gene: TRBJ2-1
d_gene: -
CDR3aa: CAISEPRGRGDGEQFF
CDR3nt: TGTGCCATCAGTGAGCCCCGGGGCAGGGGAGACGGTGAGCAGTTCTTC

abundance: -
v_gene: TRBV28
j_gene: TRBJ1-1
d_gene: -
CDR3aa: CASSSTGGSTEAFF
CDR3nt: TGTGCCAGCAGTTCCACGGGGGGTAGCACTGAAGCTTTCTTT

abundance: -
v_gene: TRBV11-2
j_gene: TRBJ2-7
d_gene: -
CDR3aa: CASSLGLRYEQYF
CDR3nt: TGTGCCAGCAGCTTGGGACTCCGCTACGAGCAGTACTTC

abundance: few
v_gene: TRBV5-1
j_gene: TRBJ2-7
d_gene: -
CDR3aa: CASSRDDVANEQYF
CDR3nt: TGCGCCAGCAGCCGGGACGACGTTGCCAACGAGCAGTACTTC

abundance: many
v_gene: TRBV5-5
j_gene: TRBJ1-2
d_gene: -
CDR3aa: CASSSGNYGYTF
CDR3nt: TGTGCCAGCAGCTCAGGGAACTATGGCTACACCTTC

abundance: -
v_gene: TRBV11-2
j_gene: TRBJ1-3
d_gene: -
CDR3aa: CASSLNGQSSGNTIYF
CDR3nt: TGTGCCAGCAGCCTCAACGGCCAGAGCTCTGGAAACACCATATATTTT

abundance: -
v_gene: TRBV6-5
j_gene: TRBJ1-2
d_gene: -
CDR3aa: CASSYSKAYNYGYTF
CDR3nt: TGTGCCAGCAGTTACTCGAAAGCCTATAACTATGGCTACACCTTC

abundance: -
v_gene: TRBV7-3
j_gene: TRBJ2-3
d_gene: -
CDR3aa: CASSLLWETDTQYF
CDR3nt: TGTGCCAGCAGCTTACTTTGGGAAACAGATACGCAGTATTTT

abundance: -
v_gene: TRBV4-3
j_gene: TRBJ2-7
d_gene: -
CDR3aa: CASSQDSLGRDDEQYF
CDR3nt: TGCGCCAGCAGCCAAGATTCCCTAGGCAGGGATGACGAGCAGTACTTC

abundance: -
v_gene: TRBV19
j_gene: TRBJ1-4
d_gene: -
CDR3aa: CASSIETENEKLFF
CDR3nt: TGTGCCAGTAGTATCGAGACAGAAAATGAAAAACTGTTTTTT

abundance: many
v_gene: TRBV28
j_gene: TRBJ1-5
d_gene: -
CDR3aa: CASSSREQPQHF
CDR3nt: TGTGCCAGCAGTAGTCGGGAACAGCCCCAGCATTTT

abundance: -
v_gene: TRBV7-2
j_gene: TRBJ2-1
d_gene: TRBD2
CDR3aa: CASSLELAGYPSYNEQFF
CDR3nt: TGTGCCAGCAGCTTGGAGCTAGCGGGATACCCCTCCTACAATGAGCAGTTCTTC

abundance: -
v_gene: TRBV4-2
j_gene: TRBJ2-5
d_gene: TRBD1
CDR3aa: CASSQGAGQGSETQYF
CDR3nt: TGTGCCAGCAGCCAAGGAGCGGGACAGGGTTCAGAGACCCAGTACTTC

abundance: few
v_gene: TRBV7-2
j_gene: TRBJ2-3
d_gene: TRBD2
CDR3aa: CASSSIPGSGVTQYF
CDR3nt: TGTGCCAGCAGCTCTATCCCGGGGAGCGGGGTTACGCAGTATTTT

abundance: -
v_gene: TRBV19
j_gene: TRBJ2-5
d_gene: TRBD1
CDR3aa: CASSPSGTGPRETQYF
CDR3nt: TGTGCCAGTAGTCCATCCGGGACAGGGCCACGAGAGACCCAGTACTTC

abundance: few
v_gene: TRBV19
j_gene: TRBJ2-7
d_gene: TRBD1
CDR3aa: CASGRDRGYEQYF
CDR3nt: TGTGCCAGTGGCCGGGACAGGGGCTACGAGCAGTACTTC

abundance: -
v_gene: TRBV27
j_gene: TRBJ1-1
d_gene: -
CDR3aa: CASSLSIRGNTEAFF
CDR3nt: TGTGCCAGCAGTTTATCGATAAGAGGGAACACTGAAGCTTTCTTT

abundance: few
v_gene: TRBV28
j_gene: TRBJ2-3
d_gene: -
CDR3aa: CASWGSTADTQYF
CDR3nt: TGTGCCAGCTGGGGCAGTACGGCAGATACGCAGTATTTT

abundance: -
v_gene: TRBV11-1
j_gene: TRBJ2-7
d_gene: TRBD2
CDR3aa: CASSPGGLAGSYEQYF
CDR3nt: TGTGCCAGCAGCCCGGGCGGGCTAGCGGGCTCCTACGAGCAGTACTTC

abundance: -
v_gene: TRBV11-3
j_gene: TRBJ1-1
d_gene: -
CDR3aa: CASSLGENTEAFF
CDR3nt: TGTGCCAGCAGCTTAGGGGAGAACACTGAAGCTTTCTTT

abundance: many
v_gene: TRBV10-3
j_gene: TRBJ1-1
d_gene: -
CDR3aa: CAISDTGMNTEAFF
CDR3nt: TGTGCCATCAGCGATACAGGGATGAACACTGAAGCTTTCTTT

abundance: many
v_gene: TRBV19
j_gene: TRBJ1-2
d_gene: -
CDR3aa: CASSIDYGYTF
CDR3nt: TGTGCCAGTAGTATTGACTATGGCTACACCTTC

abundance: -
v_gene: TRBV27
j_gene: TRBJ1-3
d_gene: -
CDR3aa: CASRKRATGTGNTIYF
CDR3nt: TGTGCCAGCAGGAAACGGGCCACGGGGACTGGAAACACCATATATTTT

abundance: few
v_gene: TRBV19
j_gene: TRBJ1-4
d_gene: TRBD1
CDR3aa: CASSKGQNNEKLFF
CDR3nt: TGTGCCAGTAGTAAGGGACAGAATAATGAAAAACTGTTTTTT

abundance: few
v_gene: TRBV20-1
j_gene: TRBJ2-1
d_gene: -
CDR3aa: CSPLLVEQFF
CDR3nt: TGCAGCCCATTGCTTGTTGAGCAGTTCTTC

abundance: once
v_gene: TRBV11-2
j_gene: TRBJ2-5
d_gene: TRBD2
CDR3aa: CASSSIAGVGETQYF
CDR3nt: TGTGCCAGCAGCAGTATAGCGGGAGTCGGAGAGACCCAGTACTTC